Listed below are T cell receptor beta chains from one sample, sequenced in a study of regulatory T cells in long-lasting Graves disease. TCRdb reanalysed the multiplex PCR reads using MiXCR and keeps one entry per CDR3 protein. The sample shows about 340,000 distinct CDR3 sequences, around a fifth of them seen only once. The sample was peripheral blood mononuclear cells (PBMCs), taken when the disease was refractory, from a patient treated with antithyroid drugs. Receptors were obtained from a female donor with Graves disease. Both conserved end residues are part of each CDR3.

V gene | CDR3 protein
TRBV18 | CASSPRQTGNTIYF
TRBV10-3 | CAIKTGAGNTIYF
TRBV14 | CASSQVGRFGDIQQYF
TRBV7-6 | CASSTGLDLTYEQYF
TRBV28 | CASKDRPNEKLFF
TRBV12-3/TRBV12-4 | CASSPRRGETQYF
TRBV14 | CASSRGTSAAYEQYF
TRBV12-3/TRBV12-4 | CASSLVEWETQYF
TRBV7-6 | CASSLGSIIQRDTQYF
TRBV12-5 | CASGWRRLGANTEAFF
TRBV28 | CASQQVRGGSMETQYF
TRBV5-1 | CASSPAGGRSNYGYTF
TRBV7-2 | CASSRGTLRAGANVLTF
TRBV7-3 | CASSPGRDTEAFF
TRBV7-2 | CASSVRGHSNQPQHF
TRBV28 | CASSLVQDRRLAKNIQYF
TRBV7-6 | CASSLGLAGSHEQYF
TRBV12-3/TRBV12-4 | CASSLEASVGSGETQYF
TRBV6-1 | CAIDSQGATFF
TRBV11-3 | CASSPLQASGANVLTF